Sequencing of this TCR beta chain was carried out in a study of T-cell reconstitution after alpha-beta-depleted transplantation in children. The germline gives CDR1 SQVTM, CDR2 ANQGSEA. The CDR3 extends over 14 amino acids. Unique molecular identifiers were incorporated into the prepared TCRbeta library. TCRdb passed the PCR reads through MiXCR, listing each CDR3 protein once. Of over 200,000 distinct CDR3 sequences listed, about 9.2% are singletons. This clonotype was recorded many times. One end of the junction varies from germline; a read error may be responsible. The sequencing here drew on PBMCs from the stem cell graft donor, taken from the stem cell graft. This TCR was recovered from a human donor who donated a stem cell graft to a child with acute lymphoblastic leukemia. The genes are TRBV29-1 and TRBJ2-3; TRBD1 matches 8 bases. Here the CDR3 DNA reads TGCAGCGTGGAAGACAGGGGTAGCACAGATACGCAGTATTTT. Its translation is CSVEDRGSTDTQYF.